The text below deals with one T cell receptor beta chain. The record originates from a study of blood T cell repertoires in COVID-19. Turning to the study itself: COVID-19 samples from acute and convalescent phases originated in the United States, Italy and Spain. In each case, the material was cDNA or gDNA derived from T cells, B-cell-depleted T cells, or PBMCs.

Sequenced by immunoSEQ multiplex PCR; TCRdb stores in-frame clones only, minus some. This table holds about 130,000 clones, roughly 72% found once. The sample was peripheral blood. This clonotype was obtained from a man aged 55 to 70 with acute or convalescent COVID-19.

The DNA of the CDR3 is TGTGCCAGCAGCTGGGGGGGGACCTCCGGAGAGACCCAGTACTTC. Translated, it gives CASSWGGTSGETQYF. V gene TRBV11-3 combines with J gene TRBJ2-5; TRBD2 matches at 7 bases. The CDR3 sequence is 15 residues long. Germline V gene data show CDR1 as SGHNT and CDR2 as YENEEA. Trimming took 4 bases from V and 4 from J; bases not matched to a gene: 9.